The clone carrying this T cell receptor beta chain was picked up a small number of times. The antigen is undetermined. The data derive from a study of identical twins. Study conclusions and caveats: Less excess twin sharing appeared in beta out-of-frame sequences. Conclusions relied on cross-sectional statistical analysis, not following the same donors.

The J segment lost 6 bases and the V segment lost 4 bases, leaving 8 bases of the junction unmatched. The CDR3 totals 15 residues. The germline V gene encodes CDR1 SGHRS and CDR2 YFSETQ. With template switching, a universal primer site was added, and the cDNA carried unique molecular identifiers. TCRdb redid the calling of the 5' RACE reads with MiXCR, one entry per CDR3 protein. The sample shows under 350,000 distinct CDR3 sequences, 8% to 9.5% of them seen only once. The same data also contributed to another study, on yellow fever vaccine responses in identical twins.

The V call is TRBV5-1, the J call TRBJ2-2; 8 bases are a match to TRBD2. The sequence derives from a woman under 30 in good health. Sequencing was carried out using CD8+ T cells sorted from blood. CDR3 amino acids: CASSQRGGEAGELFF. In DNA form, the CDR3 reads TGCGCCAGCAGCCAACGGGGGGGCGAGGCCGGGGAGCTGTTTTTT.